The 23 T cell receptor beta chains below were found in one sample sequenced in a study of blood T cell repertoires in COVID-19. The data were produced by immunoSEQ multiplex PCR, yet TCRdb's version contains in-frame clones alone and is incomplete. This table holds about 120,000 clones, about 85% found once. The sample taken for sequencing was peripheral blood. The receptors here all came from a man aged 55-75 years with acute or convalescent COVID-19.

J is TRBJ1-4 and V is TRBV4-1, with TRBD1 as a possible D gene (6 bases). The CDR3 sequence is 16 residues long. Trimming took 1 base from V and 2 from J, leaving 11 bases between them. CDR1 is MGHRA, CDR2 YSYEKL, per germline. The CDR3 loop reads CASSQARGMTNEKLFF. The CDR3 coding sequence is TGCGCCAGCAGCCAAGCTAGGGGGATGACTAATGAAAAACTGTTTTTT.

V and J are TRBV13 and TRBJ1-3; D is perhaps TRBD1 (6 bases). CDR3 size: 16 residues. V lost 5 bases, J lost 2 bases, and 16 bases lay in between. CDR1 and CDR2 (germline): PRHDT, FYEKMQ (reference sequence). CDR3 protein: CASSVRAQGPGNTIYF. In DNA, the CDR3 is TGTGCCAGCAGCGTCCGCGCACAGGGCCCTGGAAACACCATATATTTT.

The V call is TRBV5-1, the J call TRBJ2-1, with D unresolved. V shed 5 bases and J shed 2 bases, with 11 bases lying between them. CDR3 length: 14 amino acids. Germline values: CDR1 SGHRS, CDR2 YFSETQ. CDR3 residues: CASSAASTYNEQFF. The CDR3 nucleotides are TGCGCCAGCAGTGCGGCCTCCACCTACAATGAGCAGTTCTTC.

This clone was seen only a few times. The genes are TRBV27 and TRBJ2-7; TRBD1 is a possible D gene (5 bases). Trimming left V 6 bases short and J 1 base short, with 19 bases between. Per the germline V gene, CDR1 is MNHEY and CDR2 is SMNVEV (reference sequence). The CDR3 is 16 amino acids. CDR3 sequence reads: CASSSKGVAGSYEQYF. The DNA of the CDR3 is TGTGCCAGCAGCAGCAAAGGTGTGGCAGGGTCCTACGAGCAGTACTTC.

The chain combines TRBV6-5 with TRBJ1-1; maybe TRBD1 (6 bases). The germline CDR1 and CDR2 sequences are MNHEY and SVGAGI. Trimming pared 5 bases from V and 4 bases from J, leaving 14 bases between. This CDR3 spans 14 amino acids. DNA for the CDR3: TGTGCCAGCAGTCCCCGCGGGGGCGTCACTGAAGCTTTCTTT. Translating gives CASSPRGGVTEAFF.

V and J are TRBV6-4 and TRBJ2-1; D possibly corresponds to TRBD2 (5 bases). With 5 bases removed from V and 2 bases from J, the gap between germline ends came to 7 bases. The CDR3 length is 13 residues. The germline V gene has CDR1 MRHNA and CDR2 SNTAGT. This chain's CDR3 is CASSPGTYNEQFF. CDR3 bases: TGTGCCAGCAGTCCCGGGACCTACAATGAGCAGTTCTTC.

V gene TRBV28 combines with J gene TRBJ1-2; 8 nucleotides agree with TRBD1. Looked up from germline, CDR1 is MDHEN and CDR2 is SYDVKM. The CDR3 has 13 residues. The V and J ends lost 7 bases and 7 bases, in that order; junction bases with no gene match: 8. The CDR3 reads CASKVGQGSGYTF. CDR3 coding DNA: TGTGCCAGCAAAGTAGGACAGGGATCTGGCTACACCTTC.

J is TRBJ2-1 and V is TRBV6-5; D is ambiguous. The CDR3 runs 14 residues. The germline V gene encodes CDR1 MNHEY and CDR2 SVGAGI. Trimming removed 0 bases from V and 7 bases from J, with 10 bases in between. CDR3 residues: CASSYSRADNEQFF. CDR3 DNA: TGTGCCAGCAGTTACTCGCGAGCCGATAATGAGCAGTTCTTC.

V and J are TRBV29-1 and TRBJ1-2, with TRBD1 as a possible D gene (5 bases). The ends were cut back, 1 base at V and 4 bases at J, with 10 bases in the middle. Looked up from germline, CDR1 is SQVTM and CDR2 is ANQGSEA. The CDR3 runs 13 residues. The CDR3 spells CSVEGGRVYGYTF. As DNA, the CDR3 is TGCAGCGTTGAAGGCGGCAGGGTCTATGGCTACACCTTC.

The chain uses TRBV10-3 and TRBJ2-7; 8 bases agree with TRBD1. The ends lost 3 bases at V and 2 bases at J; junction bases unmatched: 0. This CDR3 comprises 13 residues. Germline CDR1 ENHRY, CDR2 SYGVKD. The CDR3 nucleotides read TGTGCCATCAGTGAACAGGGGGCCTACGAGCAGTACTTC. Translated, it gives CAISEQGAYEQYF.

CDR3 loop: CASSSMDRAEAFF. CDR3 coding DNA: TGTGCCAGCAGTTCGATGGACAGGGCTGAAGCTTTCTTT. The J gene is TRBJ1-1, the V gene TRBV28, with 8 bases matching TRBD1. This CDR3 is 13 amino acids long. Germline CDR1 reads MDHEN; CDR2 reads SYDVKM. Trimming at V came to 4 bases and at J to 6 bases, leaving 4 bases not matched to a gene.

The V gene is TRBV11-3, the J gene TRBJ1-6; no firm D call. Germline V CDR1 and CDR2: SGHNT, YENEEA. V lost 4 bases, J lost 9 bases, and 10 bases lay in between. The CDR3 totals 13 residues. CDR3 DNA: TGTGCCAGCAGCTCCCGGCGGAGTTCACCCCTCCACTTT. It translates to CASSSRRSSPLHF.

V is TRBV19 and J is TRBJ2-7, with TRBD1 matching over 7 bases. Germline lookup yields CDR1 LNHDA and CDR2 SQIVND (reference sequence). The CDR3 extends over 16 amino acids. The ends lost 6 bases at V and 3 bases at J; junction bases unmatched: 14. The CDR3 DNA reads as TGTGCCAGTAGCCCCTTAGCCGGGACAGCCATCTACGAGCAGTACTTC. Amino acid sequence: CASSPLAGTAIYEQYF.

The CDR3 DNA is TGTGCCAGCGATCAGGGACGGGGGTTAGGGGGCTACACCTTC. Translated: CASDQGRGLGGYTF. The chain employs TRBV6-5 and TRBJ1-2; TRBD1 might be the D (5 bases). Germline values: CDR1 MNHEY, CDR2 SVGAGI. V shed 8 bases and J shed 8 bases, with 21 bases lying between them. The CDR3 spans 14 residues.

V and J are TRBV24-1 and TRBJ2-1; D possibly corresponds to TRBD1 (5 bases). The CDR3 length is 12 residues. V was trimmed by 1 base and J by 11 bases, leaving 8 bases between them. Germline CDR1 KGHDR, CDR2 SFDVKD. The CDR3: CATSDFRTQQFF. The CDR3 DNA follows: TGTGCCACCAGTGATTTTAGGACACAGCAGTTCTTC.

This clone was recorded once. The V call is TRBV7-2, the J call TRBJ2-7; 11 nucleotides align to TRBD2. V dropped 4 bases and J dropped 0; count of bases not matched to a gene: 8. This CDR3 has 17 residues. CDR1 and CDR2 (germline): SGHTA, FQGNSA. The CDR3 coding sequence is TGTGCCAGCAGCTCACAGACTAGCGGGATCCCCTCCTACGAGCAGTACTTC. Its protein is CASSSQTSGIPSYEQYF.

The chain has TRBV4-1 and TRBJ2-7; TRBD1 matches at 7 bases. Germline V CDR1 and CDR2: MGHRA, YSYEKL. The CDR3 is made up of 14 amino acids. The V segment lost 2 bases and the J segment 3 bases; nucleotides outside the gene matches: 4. CDR3 region: CASSQPGQYYEQYF. The DNA of the CDR3 is TGCGCCAGCAGCCAACCGGGACAGTACTACGAGCAGTACTTC.

The chain has TRBV28 and TRBJ1-2, with 8 bases matching TRBD1. From germline, CDR1 is MDHEN and CDR2 SYDVKM. V was clipped by 7 bases and J by 5 bases; unmatched bases: 12. The CDR3 is made up of 15 amino acids. CDR3 residues: CASTDPGQGGYGYTF. CDR3 nucleotide sequence: TGTGCCAGCACCGACCCCGGACAGGGAGGGTATGGCTACACCTTC.

The chain links TRBV7-6 to TRBJ2-1; D is undetermined. V was clipped by 1 base and J by 0 bases, with 13 bases between them. Germline assignment: CDR1 SGHVS and CDR2 FNYEAQ. The CDR3 runs 17 residues. The CDR3, as DNA: TGTGCCAGCAGCTTAGAGTTAGCCGTAGGCTCCTACAATGAGCAGTTCTTC. Translation gives CASSLELAVGSYNEQFF.

CDR3 in DNA: TGTGCCAGCAGTTTGGGGCTAGCTGGGGGACTAGCCAAAAACATTCAGTACTTC. It encodes CASSLGLAGGLAKNIQYF. V is TRBV28 and J is TRBJ2-4; tentative D call: TRBD2 (6 bases). Trimming stripped 3 bases from V and 0 bases from J, with 18 bases between. Per germline, CDR1 MDHEN and CDR2 SYDVKM. There are 18 residues in the CDR3.

CDR3: CASSLAAERGNTIYF. CDR3 DNA sequence: TGTGCCAGCAGCTTAGCGGCTGAAAGAGGAAACACCATATATTTT. The chain joins TRBV7-9 to TRBJ1-3; D gene uncertain. V lost 0 bases and J 4 bases, leaving 10 bases between the germline ends. CDR1 and CDR2 from the germline V gene are SEHNR and FQNEAQ (reference sequence). The CDR3 has 15 residues.

The chain carries TRBV6-6 and TRBJ2-1; TRBD1 agrees at 9 bases. Per germline, CDR1 MNHNY and CDR2 SVGAGI (reference sequence). The CDR3 totals 15 residues. V dropped 0 bases and J dropped 4; count of bases not matched to a gene: 1. The CDR3 here is CASSYSTGGYNEQFF. The CDR3 region has the DNA TGTGCCAGCAGTTACTCGACAGGGGGTTACAATGAGCAGTTCTTC.

The chain employs TRBV18 and TRBJ2-1, with 11 bases aligning to TRBD2. The trim removed 4 bases at V and 2 bases at J, leaving 4 bases unmatched. The germline gives CDR1 KGHSH, CDR2 LQKENI. The CDR3 sequence is 16 residues long. This CDR3 reads CASSRTSGRTYNEQFF. CDR3 bases: TGTGCCAGCTCACGAACTAGCGGGAGAACCTACAATGAGCAGTTCTTC. The full variable domain, its missing parts supplied by reference TRBV18 and TRBJ2-1, is NAGVMQNPRHLVRRRGQEARLRCSPMKGHSHVYWYRQLPEEGLKFMVYLQKENIIDESGMPKERFSAEFPKEGPSILRIQQVVRGDSAAYFCASSRTSGRTYNEQFFGPGTRLTVL.